This paragraph reports one T cell receptor (beta chain). Its antigen is currently unknown. Other DNA sequences in this specimen translate into the identical CDR3. Replicate PCRs for sorted subsets used around 200 ng DNA; this equaled about 30,000 T cell genomes. The method was immunoSEQ multiplex PCR; TCRdb's version includes in-frame clones alone and lacks a portion of them. The data show approximately 2.1 million clones, 93% seen once. This entry is derived from a study of shared clonotypes between healthy human individuals. Partitioning of CD4+ cells yielded a CD45RA+ naive subset and a CD45RA-negative memory subset. CDR3 length: 11 residues. Trimming took off 4 bases at V and 8 bases at J, with 8 bases between the two ends. CDR1 is LNHDA, CDR2 SQIVND, per germline (reference sequence). Overall study findings and caveats: Sequencing depth was expected to influence donor clonotype sharing.

The V gene is TRBV19, the J gene TRBJ1-2, with D possibly matching TRBD1 (5 bases). Sequencing input: naive CD4+ T cells from PBMCs. The subset here: CD45RA+ positively selected. This TCR was sampled from a man aged 18 to 30 in good health. Some clones in this sample may be carry-over from other donors' samples. DNA for the CDR3: TGTGCCAGTAGTACGCGGGGCGGCTACACCTTC. It yields the protein CASSTRGGYTF.